Listed here are 24 T cell receptor beta chains from one sample, sequenced in a study of immune characterization of retroperitoneal liposarcoma. TCRdb fed the PCR reads into MiXCR, producing one record per CDR3 protein. There are over 10,000 distinct CDR3 sequences in the sample; roughly 47% occur only once, and approximately 13% lies in the top ten. Sequencing was carried out using tumor tissue. These TCRs come from a female donor with retroperitoneal liposarcoma.

This clonotype turned up a few times. The DNA for the CDR3 is TGTGCCAGCAGCGGACCACTAGCGGGAGGGCCTCAGGGAAAACCGAGGTACGAGCAGTTCTTC. This translates into CASSGPLAGGPQGKPRYEQFF. This chain links TRBV11-3 with TRBJ2-1, with TRBD2 matching 13 bases. CDR1 is SGHNT, CDR2 YENEEA, per germline. V gave up 5 bases and J gave up 10 bases; unmatched junction bases: 26. This CDR3 has 21 residues.

This clonotype was seen more than once but under ten times. The chain couples TRBV27 to TRBJ1-2; D is uncertain. Looked up from germline, CDR1 is MNHEY and CDR2 is SMNVEV (reference sequence). Trimming pared 6 bases from V and 2 bases from J, leaving 13 bases between. CDR3 size: 14 residues. In DNA, the CDR3 is TGTGCCAGCAGGCCATCCCCTCGGAACTATGGCTACACCTTC. Translating it yields CASRPSPRNYGYTF.

This rearrangement joins TRBV27 to TRBJ2-1; 13 bases fit TRBD2. The DNA end is more similar to TRBJ2-7, so the J call may be wrong. CDR1 is MNHEY, CDR2 SMNVEV, per germline (reference sequence). This CDR3 is 15 amino acids long. CDR3 loop: CASSSRTSGSYEQYF. The CDR3 DNA is TGTGCCAGCAGTTCGCGGACTAGCGGGAGTTACGAGCAGTACTTC.

The V and J genes are TRBV7-2 and TRBJ2-1, with 10 bases matching TRBD1. With V trimmed by 1 base and J by 13 bases, 13 bases remained unmatched. This CDR3 is built from 16 residues. Germline lookup yields CDR1 SGHTA and CDR2 FQGNSA. For the CDR3, the DNA is TGTGCCAGCAGCTTAGTTGCGAGACAGGGACAGGGGACCCAGTTCTTC. It specifies CASSLVARQGQGTQFF.

This clonotype counts as medium-sized (0.01 to 0.1%). The chain carries TRBV12-3 or TRBV12-4 and TRBJ2-5; 11 bases fit TRBD2. This CDR3 has 14 amino acids. V lost 6 bases to trimming and J lost 11 bases; unmatched junction nucleotides: 11. Here the CDR3 reads CASRLAGVSDEQYF. The CDR3 DNA is TGTGCCAGCAGACTAGCGGGAGTGAGTGATGAGCAGTACTTC.

This clonotype was detected many times. DNA of the CDR3: TGTGCCAGCGGGGACTATGAGCAGTTCTTC. Translation: CASGDYEQFF. The V and J genes are TRBV6-1 and TRBJ2-1; weak D call: TRBD2 (6 bases). V lost 8 bases and J lost 8, with 7 bases in between. The CDR3 has 10 residues. The V gene's germline CDR1 is MNHNS and CDR2 SASEGT.

In its sample, this clonotype was seen many times. Germline and junction disagree at one end, which may indicate a read error. This chain connects TRBV7-7 to TRBJ2-3; 9 bases fit TRBD2. CDR3 length equals 17 residues. Germline CDR1 is SSHAT and CDR2 is FNYEAQ (reference sequence). DNA of the CDR3: TGTGCTAGCAGCTCCAGGCTAGCGGGGTTCAGCACAGATACGCAGTATTTT. The encoded protein is CASSSRLAGFSTDTQYF.

This chain uses TRBV6-1 with TRBJ2-1; 8 bases are shared with TRBD1. Germline V gene lookup returns CDR1 MNHNS and CDR2 SASEGT. V shed 0 bases, J shed 9 bases, and the junction held 1 base outside the gene matches. The CDR3 runs 13 residues. The CDR3 region is CASSEARGLEQFF. CDR3 sequence (DNA): TGTGCCAGCAGTGAAGCCAGGGGGCTTGAGCAGTTCTTC.

This chain uses TRBV12-3 or TRBV12-4 with TRBJ1-1; possibly TRBD1 for D (6 bases). The length of the CDR3 is 15 residues. Trimming removed 6 bases at V and 4 bases at J, with 18 bases between. The chain's CDR3 is CASSYAGALSTEAFF. As DNA, the CDR3 is TGTGCCAGCAGCTACGCGGGGGCCTTATCCACTGAAGCTTTCTTT.

In its sample, this clonotype was seen once. The V gene is TRBV10-3, the J gene TRBJ2-1, with 10 nucleotides matching TRBD2. V dropped 3 bases and J dropped 13; count of bases not matched to a gene: 18. This CDR3 is 17 amino acids long. Germline V gives CDR1 ENHRY, CDR2 SYGVKD. The DNA for the CDR3 is TGTGCCATCAGTGAAACTAGCGGGAAAATACTACGGGAGACCCAGTTCTTC. This codes for CAISETSGKILRETQFF.

This clonotype was recorded at least ten times. The rearrangement joins TRBV6-1 to TRBJ2-1; 7 bases match TRBD1. V lost 7 bases and J lost 13; bases outside the gene matches: 16. Germline V gene lookup returns CDR1 MNHNS and CDR2 SASEGT. The CDR3 runs to 14 residues. The CDR3 DNA reads as TGTGCCAGCACTAAGACGGGACAGCAAGAGACCCAGTTCTTC. This codes for CASTKTGQQETQFF.

The chain couples TRBV11-2 to TRBJ2-1; 8 bases align to TRBD2. Trimming took 5 bases from V and 13 from J; bases not matched to a gene: 19. Looked up from germline, CDR1 is SGHAT and CDR2 is FQNNGV. This CDR3 is built from 16 residues. The CDR3: CASSPRGEGFAETQFF. The CDR3 region has the DNA TGTGCCAGCAGCCCGCGGGGGGAGGGCTTCGCGGAGACCCAGTTCTTC.

The CDR3 loop is CASSQPRGQETQYF. The CDR3 bases are TGTGCCAGCAGTCAACCCAGGGGCCAAGAGACCCAGTACTTC. The chain recombines TRBV6-2 or TRBV6-3 with TRBJ2-5; D might be TRBD1 (6 bases). This CDR3 is 14 amino acids long. V lost 5 bases, J lost 1 base, and 11 bases lay in between. Germline-derived CDR1 and CDR2 are MNHEY and SVGEGT.

The chain employs TRBV6-1 and TRBJ2-1; D is tentatively TRBD1 or TRBD2 (5 bases each). V dropped 2 bases and J dropped 10 bases, with 12 bases sitting between them. The CDR3 runs to 13 residues. Germline V CDR1 and CDR2: MNHNS, SASEGT. The CDR3 DNA reads TGTGCCAGCAGTGAATTCGGGACCTACGAGCAGTTCTTC. This sequence encodes CASSEFGTYEQFF.

This clonotype showed up just a few times. The J gene is TRBJ1-1, the V gene TRBV10-2; 7 bases align to TRBD1. V was pared by 6 bases and J by 1 base, with 14 bases of the junction left unmatched. Germline V gives CDR1 WSHSY, CDR2 SAAADI. There are 17 residues in the CDR3. The CDR3 loop reads CASSAGQQVTTNTEAFF. The CDR3 DNA follows: TGCGCCAGCAGCGCGGGACAGCAAGTTACCACGAACACTGAAGCTTTCTTT.

This chain connects TRBV6-1 to TRBJ1-2, with D perhaps TRBD1 (6 bases). Trimming stripped 1 base from V and 5 bases from J, with 17 bases between. From germline, CDR1 is MNHNS and CDR2 SASEGT. This CDR3 region has 16 residues. CDR3 region: CASSEGGAGTPYGYTF. The CDR3 bases are TGTGCCAGCAGTGAAGGGGGGGCAGGGACACCATATGGCTACACCTTC.

The DNA for the CDR3 is TGTGCCAGCATTAACCAGGGGCTAGCGACGAATGAGCAGTTCTTC. It encodes CASINQGLATNEQFF. The rearrangement joins TRBV6-1 to TRBJ2-1; D is possibly TRBD1 or TRBD2 (6 bases each). The CDR3 contains 15 residues. Germline CDR1 and CDR2: MNHNS and SASEGT. The V end was cut by 7 bases, the J end by 7 bases, with 20 bases between.

This clonotype was seen a few times. The chain has TRBV27 and TRBJ2-1; 7 nucleotides match TRBD1. The CDR3 has 15 residues. The V gene end was trimmed by 7 bases and the J gene end by 7 bases; junction bases not matched to a gene: 13. The germline gives CDR1 MNHEY, CDR2 SMNVEV (reference sequence). CDR3 amino acids: CASKVVGQLFNEQFF. The CDR3 coding sequence is TGTGCCAGCAAGGTGGTGGGACAGCTTTTTAATGAGCAGTTCTTC.

The chain links TRBV6-6 to TRBJ1-4; 12 bases agree with TRBD1. Germline V lookup: CDR1 MNHNY, CDR2 SVGAGI (reference sequence). With V trimmed by 2 bases and J by 8 bases, 6 bases remained unmatched. The CDR3 covers 16 residues. This chain's CDR3 is CASSYRGTGGREKLFF. As DNA, the CDR3 is TGTGCCAGCAGTTACCGTGGGACAGGGGGCAGGGAAAAACTGTTTTTT.

The V and J genes are TRBV4-1 and TRBJ1-1; D not certain. V was shortened by 4 bases and J by 1 base, with 7 bases between the two germline ends. The CDR3 has 13 residues. Germline CDR1 MGHRA, CDR2 YSYEKL. The CDR3 DNA is TGCGCCAGCAGCCGGTCAGAGAACACTGAAGCTTTCTTT. This gives the protein CASSRSENTEAFF.

The chain uses TRBV7-2 and TRBJ2-1, with 7 nucleotides matching TRBD2. Germline V gene sequence: CDR1 SGHTA, CDR2 FQGNSA. Trimming cost V 7 bases and J 10 bases; bases outside gene matches: 16. This CDR3 spans 15 amino acids. CDR3 bases: TGTGCCAGCAATCCGCGGGGGACCCTAACCTACGAGCAGTTCTTC. Its protein is CASNPRGTLTYEQFF.

This clonotype has more than one count but fewer than ten. The chain carries TRBV7-9 and TRBJ2-7; D possibly corresponds to TRBD2 (5 bases). Germline CDR1 SEHNR, CDR2 FQNEAQ (reference sequence). The ends were cut back, 7 bases at V and 7 bases at J, with 14 bases in the middle. The length of the CDR3 is 12 residues. Written as DNA, the CDR3 is TGTGCCAGCAACCCGGCGAGGACTGAGCAGTACTTC. It specifies CASNPARTEQYF.

This sequence joins TRBV6-1 and TRBJ1-5; D might be TRBD1 (6 bases). The CDR3 has 14 amino acids. The V end lost 3 bases, the J end lost 2 bases, and 8 bases lay between the germline ends. Germline V gene sequence: CDR1 MNHNS, CDR2 SASEGT. The CDR3 reads CASSEAGGNQPQHF. DNA of the CDR3: TGTGCCAGCAGTGAGGCAGGGGGCAATCAGCCCCAGCATTTT.

By proportion, this clonotype is medium-sized. This chain joins TRBV7-2 and TRBJ2-1; TRBD1 aligns across 8 bases. V was clipped by 2 bases and J by 13 bases; unmatched bases: 13. Per germline, CDR1 SGHTA and CDR2 FQGNSA. The CDR3 has 15 residues. The CDR3: CASSLRTGNQETQFF. CDR3 DNA: TGTGCCAGCAGCTTAAGGACAGGGAATCAAGAGACCCAGTTCTTC.